These T cell receptor beta chains were read from a single sample in a study of T cell responses to AZD1222 COVID-19 vaccine. Clones were sequenced by immunoSEQ multiplex PCR, and TCRdb holds only the in-frame ones, with some missing. The data show 70,000 or so clones, 80% to 85% seen once. The sequencing used peripheral blood, collected on day 0 of AZD1222 vaccination. These receptors were obtained from an adult in good health. Both conserved end residues are trimmed from each CDR3. The order of the fields is V gene, clone size, CDR3 protein. Expanded clones are given a class, and other clones once, few, many or no size at all.

V: TRBV2
size: NA
CDR3: ASSESTLRGGNTIY

V: TRBV28
size: NA
CDR3: ASTKSLGNNEQF

V: TRBV6-5
size: NA
CDR3: ASSYGRGAGVYEQY

V: TRBV10-3
size: NA
CDR3: AISRGLGYEQY

V: TRBV28
size: NA
CDR3: ASRTGAVGGNQPQH

V: TRBV9
size: NA
CDR3: ASSVGAEAF

V: TRBV7-8
size: NA
CDR3: ASSLPGSPYEQY

V: TRBV4-3
size: few
CDR3: ASSQGDRERESSYNEQF

V: TRBV6-4
size: few
CDR3: ASSAAPGNTEAF

V: TRBV7-8
size: NA
CDR3: ASSQVGYEQY

V: TRBV7-6
size: few
CDR3: ASSLASGQRTYSYEQY

V: TRBV30
size: NA
CDR3: AWRASIYNEQF

V: TRBV19
size: NA
CDR3: ATRGSFSYNSPLH

V: TRBV3-1/TRBV3-2
size: NA
CDR3: ASSQAQGYT

V: TRBV10-3
size: NA
CDR3: AISESLGYEQY

V: TRBV6-1
size: NA
CDR3: ASSESVGSGNTIY

V: TRBV6-5
size: once
CDR3: ASSTAISNQPQH

V: TRBV27
size: NA
CDR3: ASSETPPLSLIQY

V: TRBV6-1
size: NA
CDR3: ASSETPDGYNYGYT

V: TRBV19
size: NA
CDR3: ASSIDRSGGAADTQY

V: TRBV19
size: NA
CDR3: ASQGGSQGPQH